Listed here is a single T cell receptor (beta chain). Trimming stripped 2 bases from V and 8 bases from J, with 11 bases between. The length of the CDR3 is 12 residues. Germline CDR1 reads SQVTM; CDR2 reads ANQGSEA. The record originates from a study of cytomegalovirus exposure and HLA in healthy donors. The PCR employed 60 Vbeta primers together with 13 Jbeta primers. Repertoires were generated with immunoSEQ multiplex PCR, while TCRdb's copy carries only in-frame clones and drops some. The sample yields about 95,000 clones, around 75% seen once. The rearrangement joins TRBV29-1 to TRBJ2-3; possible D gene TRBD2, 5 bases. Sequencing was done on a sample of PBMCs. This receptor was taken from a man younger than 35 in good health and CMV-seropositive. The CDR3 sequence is CSVEYSRGTQYF. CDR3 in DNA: TGCAGCGTTGAATATAGTCGGGGTACGCAGTATTTT.